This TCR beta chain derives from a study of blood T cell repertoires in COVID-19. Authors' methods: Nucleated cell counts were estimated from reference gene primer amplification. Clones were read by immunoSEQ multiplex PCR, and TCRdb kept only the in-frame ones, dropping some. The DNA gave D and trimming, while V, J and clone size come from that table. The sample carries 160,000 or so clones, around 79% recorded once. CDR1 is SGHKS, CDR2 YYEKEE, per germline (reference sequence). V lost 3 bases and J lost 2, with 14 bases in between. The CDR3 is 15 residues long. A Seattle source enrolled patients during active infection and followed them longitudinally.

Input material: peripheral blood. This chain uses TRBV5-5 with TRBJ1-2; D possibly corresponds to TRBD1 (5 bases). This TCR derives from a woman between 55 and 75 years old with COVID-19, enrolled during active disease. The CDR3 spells CASSWTDSPNYGYTF. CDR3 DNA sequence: TGTGCCAGCAGCTGGACCGACAGCCCGAACTATGGCTACACCTTC.